This TCR beta chain comes out of a study of shared clonotypes between healthy human individuals. Method: immunoSEQ multiplex PCR; TCRdb's copy keeps in-frame clones and lacks some. The data contain about 2.1 million clones, 80% to 95% of them singletons. The naive CD8 population came from CD45RO-negative cells selected for CCR7, without terminally differentiated effector memory CD45RA+ cells. The germline gives CDR1 SGHRS, CDR2 YFSETQ. The CDR3 is made up of 16 amino acids. The V segment lost 5 bases and the J segment 0 bases; nucleotides outside the gene matches: 8. The chain combines TRBV5-1 with TRBJ2-1; 7 bases map to TRBD1. Sequences were obtained from naive CD8+ T cells from PBMCs. The clonotype originates from a man in his late teens or twenties in good health. Some clones in this sample may be carry-over from other donors' samples. CDR3 bases: TGCGCCAGCAGTTTCCCCCGGACAGGCTCCTACAATGAGCAGTTCTTC. Amino acids: CASSFPRTGSYNEQFF.